The 17 T cell receptor beta chains below were found in one sample sequenced in a study of T cell changes during pregnancy in multiple sclerosis. The data were produced by immunoSEQ multiplex PCR, yet TCRdb's version contains in-frame clones alone and is incomplete. This sample has 35,000 to 55,000 clones; roughly 92% occur once, and the top ten carry under 1.5%. Sequenced sample: peripheral blood. Receptors originate from a female donor with multiple sclerosis, enrolled in a pregnancy study.

The rearrangement links TRBV11-2 to TRBJ2-1; 10 bases agree with TRBD1. V trimming: 6 bases; J trimming: 7 bases; junction bases outside the gene matches: 9. Germline CDR1 and CDR2: SGHAT and FQNNGV. The CDR3 has 15 residues. The CDR3 is CASSFTGTGANEQFF. The CDR3 DNA sequence: TGTGCCAGCAGTTTTACCGGGACAGGGGCTAATGAGCAGTTCTTC. Filled out from reference TRBV11-2 and TRBJ2-1, the complete variable domain reads EAGVAQSPRYKIIEKRQSVAFWCNPISGHATLYWYQQILGQGPKLLIQFQNNGVVDDSQLPKDRFSAERLKGVDSTLKIQPAKLEDSAVYLCASSFTGTGANEQFFGPGTRLTVL.

This CDR3 reads CASSQDITVAGYTF. CDR3 in DNA: TGCGCCAGCAGCCAAGATATTACCGTCGCTGGCTACACCTTC. The chain combines TRBV4-1 with TRBJ1-2; D not certain. V lost 0 bases to trimming and J lost 7 bases, with 12 bases between them. Germline loops: CDR1 MGHRA, CDR2 YSYEKL. The CDR3 totals 14 residues.

This chain connects TRBV12-5 to TRBJ2-1, with D tentatively TRBD1 or TRBD2 (5 bases each). This CDR3 spans 15 amino acids. In germline, CDR1 is LGHNT, CDR2 FRNRAP. The ends were cut back, 7 bases at V and 2 bases at J, with 15 bases in the middle. The CDR3 here is CASDQRDGTYNEQFF. For the CDR3, the DNA is TGTGCTAGTGATCAACGGGACGGGACCTACAATGAGCAGTTCTTC.

The V call is TRBV9, the J call TRBJ2-1; 9 bases are shared with TRBD2. V lost 3 bases, J lost 2 bases, and 9 bases stayed unmatched. The germline V gene has CDR1 SGDLS and CDR2 YYNGEE. CDR3 length: 17 amino acids. In nucleotides, the CDR3 is TGTGCCAGCAGCGCCCTCCAGCGGGGGGCGGCCTACAATGAGCAGTTCTTC. Translated: CASSALQRGAAYNEQFF. Full variable domain (outside the CDR3, taken from reference TRBV9 and TRBJ2-1): DSGVTQTPKHLITATGQRVTLRCSPRSGDLSVYWYQQSLDQGLQFLIQYYNGEERAKGNILERFSAQQFPDLHSELNLSSLELGDSALYFCASSALQRGAAYNEQFFGPGTRLTVL.

The chain employs TRBV5-6 and TRBJ2-3; 11 bases are shared with TRBD2. The CDR3 runs to 18 residues. The germline gives CDR1 SGHDT, CDR2 YYEEEE. Germline trimming cut 4 bases from V and 2 bases from J; bases unmatched to any gene: 12. The CDR3 nucleotides read TGTGCCAGCAGCCCACCCCCGGGACTAGCGGCAATCACAGATACGCAGTATTTT. Translated: CASSPPPGLAAITDTQYF.

The rearrangement uses TRBV18 and TRBJ1-1, with no clear D. Germline-derived CDR1 and CDR2 are KGHSH and LQKENI. Trimming left V 2 bases short and J 1 base short, with 8 bases between. The CDR3 length is 14 residues. The CDR3 sequence is CASSPEYRNTEAFF. DNA for the CDR3: TGTGCCAGCTCACCAGAATACAGGAACACTGAAGCTTTCTTT.

This chain joins TRBV6-1 and TRBJ1-2, with D unclear. Trimming pared 4 bases from V and 4 bases from J, leaving 13 bases between. The CDR3 loop spans 14 amino acids. Germline V gene lookup returns CDR1 MNHNS and CDR2 SASEGT. CDR3 amino acids: CASSVRGAGYGYTF. In nucleotides, the CDR3 is TGTGCCAGCAGTGTCCGGGGTGCTGGCTATGGCTACACCTTC.

The chain couples TRBV15 to TRBJ1-5; D unclear. V lost 3 bases and J 4 bases, leaving 16 bases between the germline ends. The germline gives CDR1 LNHNV, CDR2 YYDKDF (reference sequence). This CDR3 comprises 16 residues. The chain's CDR3 is CATSRGWQALNQPQHF. The CDR3 region has the DNA TGTGCCACCAGCAGGGGATGGCAGGCCCTGAATCAGCCCCAGCATTTT.

The rearrangement joins TRBV9 to TRBJ2-7, with a possible D match to TRBD1 (5 bases). Germline CDR1 SGDLS, CDR2 YYNGEE. Trimming shortened V by 1 base and J by 9 bases, and 14 bases separated the two germline ends. The CDR3 runs 13 residues. Here the CDR3 DNA reads TGTGCCAGCAGCGTACGCCATGGTCAGGGGCAGTACTTC. This encodes CASSVRHGQGQYF.

The gene calls are TRBV10-3 and TRBJ2-1; 9 bases align to TRBD2. V shed 4 bases, J shed 9 bases, and the junction held 10 bases outside the gene matches. The CDR3 covers 15 residues. Germline V gives CDR1 ENHRY, CDR2 SYGVKD. CDR3 sequence: CAISGVSGSIGEQFF. The CDR3 DNA reads as TGTGCCATCAGTGGAGTTAGCGGGAGCATCGGTGAGCAGTTCTTC.

The rearrangement links TRBV6-5 to TRBJ2-5; either TRBD1 or TRBD2 may fit D (5 bases each). V lost 2 bases and J 3 bases, leaving 13 bases between the germline ends. The CDR3 length is 15 residues. The germline gives CDR1 MNHEY, CDR2 SVGAGI. CDR3: CASSYQGTVEETQYF. The CDR3 DNA is TGTGCCAGCAGTTACCAAGGGACGGTAGAAGAGACCCAGTACTTC.

The rearrangement joins TRBV18 to TRBJ2-7; the D is unclear. Trimming removed 3 bases from V and 4 bases from J, with 13 bases in between. This CDR3 comprises 14 residues. The germline V gene encodes CDR1 KGHSH and CDR2 LQKENI. CDR3 loop: CASSPGPYEYEQYF. The DNA for the CDR3 is TGTGCCAGCTCACCTGGGCCCTACGAATACGAGCAGTACTTC.

The J gene is TRBJ2-7, the V gene TRBV7-9; TRBD2 aligns across 9 bases. Germline CDR1 reads SEHNR; CDR2 reads FQNEAQ (reference sequence). The junction had 12 bases not matched to a gene; V was cut back by 1 base and J by 5 bases. The CDR3 runs 17 residues. CDR3 coding DNA: TGTGCCAGCAGCTTAGGGGCCAGCGGGAGGATTTTGGACGAGCAGTACTTC. This translates into CASSLGASGRILDEQYF. Variable domain in full (rest from reference TRBV7-9 and TRBJ2-7): DTGVSQNPRHKITKRGQNVTFRCDPISEHNRLYWYRQTLGQGPEFLTYFQNEAQLEKSRLLSDRFSAERPKGSFSTLEIQRTEQGDSAMYLCASSLGASGRILDEQYFGPGTRLTVT.

J is TRBJ2-3 and V is TRBV9; weak D call: TRBD2 (5 bases). The CDR3 has 13 residues. CDR1 is SGDLS and CDR2 is YYNGEE in the germline V gene. Trimming shortened V by 3 bases and J by 10 bases, and 15 bases separated the two germline ends. CDR3 sequence (DNA): TGTGCCAGCAGCGGAAATGTGGGAGAGGCGCAGTATTTT. Encoded protein: CASSGNVGEAQYF. The entire variable domain, with the rest obtained from reference TRBV9 and TRBJ2-3, is as follows: DSGVTQTPKHLITATGQRVTLRCSPRSGDLSVYWYQQSLDQGLQFLIQYYNGEERAKGNILERFSAQQFPDLHSELNLSSLELGDSALYFCASSGNVGEAQYFGPGTRLTVL.

The V gene is TRBV28, the J gene TRBJ2-5; TRBD2 aligns across 10 bases. The junction had 16 bases not matched to a gene; V was cut back by 1 base and J by 5 bases. Germline V lookup: CDR1 MDHEN, CDR2 SYDVKM. The CDR3 length is 19 residues. The CDR3 loop reads CASSLYPRGSGRSRETQYF. The CDR3 region has the DNA TGTGCCAGCAGTTTATACCCCCGTGGTAGCGGGAGGTCGAGGGAGACCCAGTACTTC.

This clone showed up just once. The rearrangement uses TRBV28 and TRBJ2-7; a possible D gene is TRBD1 (6 bases). Germline CDR1 reads MDHEN; CDR2 reads SYDVKM. Trimming left V 6 bases short and J 7 bases short, with 10 bases between. CDR3 length equals 11 residues. The CDR3 coding sequence is TGTGCCAGCAGGGAAACAGGGGAGCAGTACTTC. Translated: CASRETGEQYF.

The gene calls are TRBV4-1 and TRBJ2-2, with a possible D match to TRBD1 (6 bases). Germline V gene lookup returns CDR1 MGHRA and CDR2 YSYEKL. The CDR3 length is 15 residues. V lost 3 bases and J 3 bases, leaving 11 bases between the germline ends. The CDR3 nucleotides read TGCGCCAGCAGCCAGTGGGGGCGCGACACCGGGGAGCTGTTTTTT. It specifies CASSQWGRDTGELFF.